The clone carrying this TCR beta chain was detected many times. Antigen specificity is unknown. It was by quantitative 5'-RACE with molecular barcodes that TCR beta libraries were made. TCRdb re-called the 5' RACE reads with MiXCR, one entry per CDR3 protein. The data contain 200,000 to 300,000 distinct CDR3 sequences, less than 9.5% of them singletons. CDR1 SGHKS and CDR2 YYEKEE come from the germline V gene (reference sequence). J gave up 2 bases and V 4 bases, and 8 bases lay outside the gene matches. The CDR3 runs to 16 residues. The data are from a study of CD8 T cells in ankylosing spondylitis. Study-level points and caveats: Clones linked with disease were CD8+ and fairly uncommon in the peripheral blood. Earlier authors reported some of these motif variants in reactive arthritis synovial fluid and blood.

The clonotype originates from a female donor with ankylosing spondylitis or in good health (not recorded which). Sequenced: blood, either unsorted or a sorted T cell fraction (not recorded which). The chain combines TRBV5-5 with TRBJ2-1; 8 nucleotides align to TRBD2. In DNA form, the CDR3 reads TGTGCCAGCAGCCTCTCGGGGGGGAGGGCCTACAATGAGCAGTTCTTC. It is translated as CASSLSGGRAYNEQFF.